This T cell receptor (beta chain) was sequenced in a study of shared clonotypes between healthy human individuals. The material for each subset, its genomic DNA, was split evenly across several immunoSEQ plates. This table comes from immunoSEQ multiplex PCR, and its TCRdb copy is limited to in-frame clones, with some not included. The sample yields roughly 1,800,000 clones, approximately 95% seen once. Naive CD8 cells comprised CD45RO-negative, CCR7-positively selected cells, excluding terminally differentiated effector memory CD45RA+ cells. Whole-study findings and limits: Clonotype sharing among donors was expected to depend on sequencing depth. On the whole, naive subsets had larger estimated richness than memory subsets had.

J lost 0 bases, V lost 3 bases, and 21 bases had no gene match. The length of the CDR3 is 22 residues. In germline, CDR1 is SGHRS, CDR2 YFSETQ. With regard to this clone: Antigen unknown.

Sequencing was performed on naive CD8+ T cells sorted from blood. The J gene is TRBJ2-6, the V gene TRBV5-1, with 7 bases that match TRBD1. This TCR was recovered from a man younger than 35 in good health. DNA for the CDR3: TGCGCCAGCAGCTGGTGGATGGGAGATCCGACAGGGAACCCCTCTGGGGCCAACGTCCTGACTTTC. This translates into CASSWWMGDPTGNPSGANVLTF.